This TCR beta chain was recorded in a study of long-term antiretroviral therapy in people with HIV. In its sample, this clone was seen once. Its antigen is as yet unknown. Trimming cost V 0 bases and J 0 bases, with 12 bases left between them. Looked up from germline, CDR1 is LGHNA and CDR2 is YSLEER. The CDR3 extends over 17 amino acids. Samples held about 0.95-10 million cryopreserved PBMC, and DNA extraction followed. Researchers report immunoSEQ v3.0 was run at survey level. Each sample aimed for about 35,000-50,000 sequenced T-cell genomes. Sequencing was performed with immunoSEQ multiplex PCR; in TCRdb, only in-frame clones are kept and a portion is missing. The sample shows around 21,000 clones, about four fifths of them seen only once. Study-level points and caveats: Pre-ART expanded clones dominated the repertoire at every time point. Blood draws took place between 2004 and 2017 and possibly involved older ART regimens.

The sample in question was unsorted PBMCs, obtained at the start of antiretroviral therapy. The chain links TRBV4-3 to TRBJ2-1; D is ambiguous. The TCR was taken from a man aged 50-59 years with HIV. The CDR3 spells CASSQEPTEFSYNEQFF. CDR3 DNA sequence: TGCGCCAGCAGCCAAGAGCCGACGGAATTCTCCTACAATGAGCAGTTCTTC.